This is a list of T cell receptor beta chains from one sample in a study of neurological immune-mediated disorders. Each CDR3 protein is one row after TCRdb ran MiXCR on the 5' RACE reads. The sample contains roughly 36,000 distinct CDR3 sequences, roughly 13% of which appear only once. Source material: PBMCs. These receptors all stem from a woman aged 50 to 60 with HTLV-1-associated myelopathy (HAM/TSP). CDR3s include the opening cysteine and the closing phenylalanine or tryptophan. Expanded clones are given a class, and other clones once, few, many or no size at all.

size	V	J	CDR3
many	TRBV12-3/TRBV12-4	TRBJ2-2	CASSLSGGSGGVEVMNTGELFF
many	TRBV12-3/TRBV12-4	TRBJ2-5	CASSLRDTGETQYF
many	TRBV20-1	TRBJ1-5	CSVSRRDRGGQPQHF
many	TRBV4-1	TRBJ1-1	CASSQDSDVNTEAFF
many	TRBV5-6	TRBJ2-3	CASSLSRLVTDTQYF
many	TRBV29-1	TRBJ1-4	CSVTIATNEKLFF
many	TRBV20-1	TRBJ2-1	CSVPPRSSYNEQFF
once	TRBV7-9	TRBJ1-1	CDSSLRGIAEAFF
many	TRBV5-1	TRBJ2-6	CASVQDSGANVLTF
many	TRBV5-8	TRBJ2-7	CASRRSGLYEQYF
once	TRBV5-5	TRBJ2-1	CASSSPQGNEQFF
many	TRBV7-2	TRBJ1-2	CASSARGNSLKVGGYTF
many	TRBV20-1	TRBJ2-3	CSAHKSRTGGTDTQYF
many	TRBV4-3	TRBJ1-6	CASSQRGQTASPLHF
many	TRBV24-1	TRBJ2-1	CATSDPTSGALDEQFF
many	TRBV18	TRBJ1-1	CASSPGRTHTEAFF
NA	TRBV5-1	TRBJ1-1	CASFLDGQGREAFF
many	TRBV4-1	TRBJ2-7	CASSQPSYEQYF
many	TRBV12-3/TRBV12-4	TRBJ1-1	CASSLEGGYTEAFF
many	TRBV7-3	TRBJ2-5	CASSPSLGTGEETQYF
many	TRBV9	TRBJ2-5	CASSRDRPRETQYF
many	TRBV13	TRBJ2-1	CASGGSSYNEQFF
many	TRBV4-3	TRBJ2-7	CASSQEGGQGSYEQYF
many	TRBV12-3/TRBV12-4	TRBJ2-4	CASSGGSNIQYF
NA	TRBV7-2	TRBJ2-5	CASSLALAGPQETQYF
many	TRBV12-5	TRBJ1-1	CASGLTGQGGLRAEAFF
many	TRBV9	TRBJ2-3	CASSEGLAGILSTDTQYF
many	TRBV6-5	TRBJ1-6	CASSPTRQNSPLHF
many	TRBV5-1	TRBJ1-6	CASSVDSPYNSPLHF
many	TRBV4-2	TRBJ2-1	CASSRVMGTYNEQFF
NA	TRBV9	TRBJ2-2	CASSVTSGRAVGELFF
many	TRBV11-1	TRBJ2-7	CASGTPGTRFYEQYF
many	TRBV20-1	TRBJ1-1	CSANPGAGQTEAFF
many	TRBV27	TRBJ2-5	CASSLVGQETQYF
many	TRBV10-3	TRBJ2-2	CAIRSGGLGTGELFF
many	TRBV3-1	TRBJ1-6	CASSWTGGNSPLHF
NA	TRBV14	TRBJ2-5	CASSQDAGGEQETQYF
many	TRBV29-1	TRBJ1-3	CSVVESLSGNTIYF
NA	TRBV6-1	TRBJ2-5	CASSRNRGLGWETHHF
few	TRBV12-3/TRBV12-4	TRBJ2-2	CASSFDRNTGELFF
NA	TRBV6-5	TRBJ1-1	CACCYKETEAFF
many	TRBV5-1	TRBJ2-7	CASRGPGGSYEQYF
many	TRBV27	TRBJ2-2	CATCLKPSGTGELFF
many	TRBV11-2	TRBJ2-3	CASSLGRSPSTDTQYF